The 31 T cell receptor beta chains presented below share a single source sample, sequenced in a study of CD4 T cells in relation to SARS-CoV-2 and coronaviruses (dated by TCRdb to the early 2020s). The protocol used for the library was the immunoSEQ multiplex PCR assay. TCRdb's version of the immuneACCESS table is confined to in-frame rearrangements and falls short of the full clone set. An unresolved V gene accounts for under half of the shortfall where checked; the remainder is of unknown origin. The sample table contains about 21,000 clones; only one count was recorded for around 72% of them. The ten largest clonotypes hold 16% of the sample. Their specific antigens are unknown. CD4+ T cells from unexposed donors were collected before the COVID-19 pandemic (2011-2018). Following 10 days of culture, the EasySep CD4+ T cell isolation kit was used to isolate CD4+ T cells. The source material was CD4+ T cells from PBMCs, cultured in vitro. The origin of the receptors is a human donor in good health.

This CDR3 reads CASSQDLLASREQYF. The CDR3 nucleotides read TGTGCCAGCAGCCAAGATCTACTAGCCAGCAGGGAGCAGTACTTC. This sequence joins TRBV3-1 (or the pseudogene TRBV3-2) and TRBJ2-7; TRBD2 is a possible D gene (6 bases). The germline V gene has CDR1 LGHDT and CDR2 YNNKEL (reference sequence). Trimming shortened V by 0 bases and J by 7 bases, and 16 bases separated the two germline ends. This CDR3 region has 15 residues.

This clone was counted between two and nine times. This chain uses TRBV30 with TRBJ2-7; D gene uncertain. With 0 bases removed from V and 5 bases from J, the gap between germline ends came to 5 bases. CDR1 GTSNPN and CDR2 SVGIG come from the germline V gene (reference sequence). The CDR3 loop spans 11 amino acids. In DNA form, the CDR3 reads TGTGCCTGGAGTGTAAGGAACGAGCAGTACTTC. Translated: CAWSVRNEQYF.

The gene calls are TRBV15 and TRBJ1-1, with D unclear. The CDR3 contains 13 residues. V lost 1 base and J 6 bases, leaving 9 bases between the germline ends. Germline lookup yields CDR1 LNHNV and CDR2 YYDKDF (reference sequence). CDR3 DNA: TGTGCCACCAGCAGAGGCGGCCCCGCTGAAGCTTTCTTT. It translates to CATSRGGPAEAFF.

The V and J genes are TRBV30 and TRBJ2-6, with a tentative D call TRBD1 (5 bases). The CDR3 length is 16 residues. V was shortened by 1 base and J by 0 bases, with 10 bases between the two germline ends. Germline CDR1 is GTSNPN and CDR2 is SVGIG (reference sequence). The DNA of the CDR3 is TGTGCCTGGAGTGACAGGATTTACTCTGGGGCCAACGTCCTGACTTTC. It is translated as CAWSDRIYSGANVLTF.

This clone was seen a few times. The chain joins TRBV19 to TRBJ1-1; possible D gene TRBD1, 6 bases. This CDR3 has 14 amino acids. CDR1 and CDR2 from the germline V gene are LNHDA and SQIVND (reference sequence). Trimming removed 6 bases from V and 4 bases from J, with 15 bases in between. CDR3 in amino acids: CASSLDRKGTEAFF. CDR3 bases: TGTGCCAGTAGCCTTGACAGGAAGGGCACTGAAGCTTTCTTT.

Here the CDR3 DNA reads TGCGCCAGCAGCGAGAGTGGCACAGATACGCAGTATTTT. This gives the protein CASSESGTDTQYF. The chain carries TRBV5-1 and TRBJ2-3; D not resolved. Trimming stripped 4 bases from V and 1 base from J, with 7 bases between. Germline loops: CDR1 SGHRS, CDR2 YFSETQ. The length of the CDR3 is 13 residues.

The genes are TRBV7-9 and TRBJ2-7; the match to TRBD1 covers 7 bases. V was pared by 2 bases and J by 6 bases, with 10 bases of the junction left unmatched. The CDR3 totals 15 residues. From germline, CDR1 is SEHNR and CDR2 FQNEAQ (reference sequence). CDR3 nucleotides: TGTGCCAGCAGCTTATCCGCTACAGGGGTTGGCGAGCAGTACTTC. Protein sequence: CASSLSATGVGEQYF.

This sequence joins TRBV20-1 and TRBJ2-3; TRBD1 might be the D (5 bases). V was clipped by 3 bases and J by 2 bases, with 12 bases between them. CDR1 and CDR2 (germline): DFQATT, SNEGSKA (reference sequence). The CDR3 sequence is 14 residues long. CDR3 amino acids: CSASGAESTDTQYF. CDR3 bases: TGCAGTGCTAGTGGGGCAGAATCCACAGATACGCAGTATTTT.

This sequence joins TRBV5-5 and TRBJ2-7, with 7 bases fitting TRBD1. This CDR3 contains 17 residues. Germline V CDR1 and CDR2: SGHKS, YYEKEE (reference sequence). V shed 2 bases, J shed 6 bases, and the junction held 17 bases outside the gene matches. The CDR3 coding sequence is TGTGCCAGCAGCTTATACGCCCGACAGGGTGGTATTGGCGAGCAGTACTTC. Translating it yields CASSLYARQGGIGEQYF.

V and J are TRBV19 and TRBJ2-7, with a weak D call TRBD1 (6 bases). V was cut by 3 bases and J by 2 bases, with 11 bases left in between. Germline V CDR1 and CDR2: LNHDA, SQIVND (reference sequence). This CDR3 has 14 amino acids. The CDR3 DNA follows: TGTGCCAGTAGTATCCCCGGGACAACCTACGAGCAGTACTTC. Protein: CASSIPGTTYEQYF.

This rearrangement joins TRBV4-2 to TRBJ2-7, with 8 bases identical to TRBD2. J was trimmed by 1 base and V by 2 bases; bases with no gene match: 13. This CDR3 contains 18 residues. Germline V lookup: CDR1 LGHNA, CDR2 YNFKEQ. The CDR3 DNA reads as TGTGCCAGCAGCCAATTAACGCGGGGGGCTAGCGGGTCCTACGAGCAGTACTTC. Its translation is CASSQLTRGASGSYEQYF.

This chain links TRBV19 with TRBJ2-7; 10 bases are a match to TRBD1. Germline CDR1 and CDR2: LNHDA and SQIVND (reference sequence). J lost 2 bases, V lost 6 bases, and 10 bases had no gene match. The CDR3 extends over 16 amino acids. For the CDR3, the DNA is TGTGCCAGTAGCTTTGGTGACGGGACAGGGGCCTACGAGCAGTACTTC. Protein product: CASSFGDGTGAYEQYF.

V is TRBV24-1 and J is TRBJ2-6; D unresolved. Deletions cut 2 bases from V and 1 base from J, with 5 bases between. This CDR3 has 15 residues. Germline V gene lookup returns CDR1 KGHDR and CDR2 SFDVKD. CDR3 DNA: TGTGCCACCAGTGATTGGGGTTCTGGGGCCAACGTCCTGACTTTC. The encoded protein is CATSDWGSGANVLTF.

This rearrangement joins TRBV3-1 (or the pseudogene TRBV3-2) to TRBJ2-7; 9 nucleotides align to TRBD2. Germline V gene sequence: CDR1 LGHDT, CDR2 YNNKEL (reference sequence). The CDR3 runs to 15 residues. With V trimmed by 1 base and J by 4 bases, 5 bases remained unmatched. CDR3 sequence reads: CASSQAAGGPYEQYF. DNA of the CDR3: TGTGCCAGCAGCCAAGCGGCGGGAGGGCCGTACGAGCAGTACTTC.

This clone turned up a few times. The chain uses TRBV19 and TRBJ2-3, with TRBD2 matching over 7 bases. Germline lookup yields CDR1 LNHDA and CDR2 SQIVND (reference sequence). The CDR3 is made up of 20 amino acids. The trim removed 6 bases at V and 1 base at J, leaving 22 bases unmatched. CDR3 amino acids: CASRPRRGLEGAGGTDTQYF. The CDR3, as DNA: TGTGCCAGTAGACCACGACGAGGACTAGAAGGGGCTGGAGGCACAGATACGCAGTATTTT.

The chain employs TRBV10-3 and TRBJ1-5, with 8 positions matching TRBD1. CDR1 is ENHRY and CDR2 is SYGVKD in the germline V gene. There are 14 residues in the CDR3. Trimming removed 4 bases from V and 3 bases from J; junction bases left unmatched: 2. The CDR3 region is CAISGTGNNQPQHF. CDR3 DNA sequence: TGTGCCATCAGTGGGACAGGGAACAATCAGCCCCAGCATTTT.

V is TRBV6-2 or TRBV6-3 and J is TRBJ2-5, with 10 nucleotides matching TRBD2. Unmatched junction bases numbered 13, after V lost 2 bases and J lost 7 bases. Per germline, CDR1 MNHEY and CDR2 SVGEGT. CDR3 length: 17 amino acids. CDR3 loop: CASSYPRASGSIGTQYF. In nucleotides, the CDR3 is TGTGCCAGCAGTTACCCCCGTGCTAGCGGGAGTATCGGGACCCAGTACTTC.

This rearrangement joins TRBV6-1 to TRBJ2-1, with 8 bases that match TRBD2. CDR1 MNHNS and CDR2 SASEGT come from the germline V gene. The CDR3 sequence is 17 residues long. The trim removed 2 bases at V and 8 bases at J, leaving 14 bases unmatched. Written as DNA, the CDR3 is TGTGCCAGCAGTGAAATCCCCTGGAAGCGGGAGCACCATGAGCAGTTCTTC. Protein sequence: CASSEIPWKREHHEQFF.

The CDR3 DNA is TGTGCCAGCAGTTCGTTTCTAGCGGAAAACACCGGGGAGCTGTTTTTT. The encoded protein is CASSSFLAENTGELFF. V and J are TRBV7-9 and TRBJ2-2, with 7 bases aligning to TRBD2. This CDR3 has 16 residues. V shed 6 bases, J shed 2 bases, and the junction held 9 bases outside the gene matches. The germline V gene encodes CDR1 SEHNR and CDR2 FQNEAQ (reference sequence).

The J gene is TRBJ1-1, the V gene TRBV19; maybe TRBD1 (5 bases). CDR3 length: 14 residues. CDR1 and CDR2 from the germline V gene are LNHDA and SQIVND (reference sequence). The V end was cut by 4 bases, the J end by 0 bases, with 9 bases between. CDR3 in DNA: TGTGCCAGTAGTACCGCGACAGTGAACACTGAAGCTTTCTTT. Residues: CASSTATVNTEAFF.

The V call is TRBV4-1, the J call TRBJ2-3, with unresolved D. The germline V gene encodes CDR1 MGHRA and CDR2 YSYEKL. CDR3 length: 15 amino acids. V gave up 1 base and J gave up 3 bases, with 11 bases separating them. The CDR3 sequence: CASSQGWAGTDTQYF. CDR3 in DNA: TGCGCCAGCAGCCAAGGTTGGGCCGGGACAGATACGCAGTATTTT.

The rearrangement uses TRBV7-2 and TRBJ2-7; 8 positions match TRBD2. CDR1 and CDR2 from the germline V gene are SGHTA and FQGNSA. The CDR3 extends over 15 amino acids. V gave up 5 bases and J gave up 2 bases; unmatched junction bases: 8. CDR3 sequence: CASSTGLADTYEQYF. CDR3 sequence (DNA): TGTGCCAGCAGCACCGGACTAGCAGATACCTACGAGCAGTACTTC.

The chain uses TRBV2 and TRBJ1-4; D remains unclear. Trimming pared 3 bases from V and 5 bases from J, leaving 13 bases between. The CDR3 spans 15 residues. Germline V lookup: CDR1 SNHLY, CDR2 FYNNEI. The CDR3 DNA reads as TGTGCCAGCAGTGACGGCACATCGTCGAATGAAAAACTGTTTTTT. Translated: CASSDGTSSNEKLFF. Looking up the rest from reference TRBV2 and TRBJ1-4 gives the full variable domain: EPEVTQTPSHQVTQMGQEVILRCVPISNHLYFYWYRQILGQKVEFLVSFYNNEISEKSEIFDDQFSVERPDGSNFTLKIRSTKLEDSAMYFCASSDGTSSNEKLFFGSGTQLSVL.

This clone was found once. This sequence joins TRBV5-1 and TRBJ2-3; TRBD1 might be the D (5 bases). CDR3 size: 15 residues. Trimming shortened V by 0 bases and J by 3 bases, and 11 bases separated the two germline ends. Germline V gene sequence: CDR1 SGHRS, CDR2 YFSETQ. Here the CDR3 DNA reads TGCGCCAGCAGCTTGGTCCCAGGGCCGACAGATACGCAGTATTTT. It specifies CASSLVPGPTDTQYF.

This clone was seen more than once but under ten times. This rearrangement joins TRBV11-3 to TRBJ2-2, with D perhaps matching TRBD2 (5 bases). The CDR3 spans 13 residues. In germline, CDR1 is SGHNT, CDR2 YENEEA. The V gene lost 2 bases and the J gene lost 7 bases, with 8 bases spanning the gap. The CDR3 sequence is CASSLSGNGELFF. CDR3 in DNA: TGTGCCAGCAGCTTAAGCGGAAACGGGGAGCTGTTTTTT.

The chain is built from TRBV10-3 and TRBJ2-7; D call uncertain. This CDR3 spans 11 amino acids. Germline values: CDR1 ENHRY, CDR2 SYGVKD. Trimming took off 9 bases at V and 2 bases at J, with 8 bases between the two ends. CDR3 loop: CAMGTTYEQYF. In DNA, the CDR3 is TGTGCCATGGGCACAACCTACGAGCAGTACTTC.

The chain has TRBV29-1 and TRBJ1-2; D unresolved. Per the germline V gene, CDR1 is SQVTM and CDR2 is ANQGSEA. This CDR3 spans 12 amino acids. Trimming removed 2 bases at V and 8 bases at J, with 12 bases between. Here the CDR3 reads CSVELIGPGYTF. The CDR3, as DNA: TGCAGCGTTGAACTAATAGGGCCCGGCTACACCTTC.

The chain recombines TRBV7-9 with TRBJ2-1; 9 bases line up with TRBD2. The CDR3 spans 15 residues. CDR1 SEHNR and CDR2 FQNEAQ come from the germline V gene (reference sequence). V dropped 1 base and J dropped 4; count of bases not matched to a gene: 2. The CDR3 DNA follows: TGTGCCAGCAGCTTAGGGCTAGCGGGGTACAATGAGCAGTTCTTC. This encodes CASSLGLAGYNEQFF. The full variable domain, its missing parts supplied by reference TRBV7-9 and TRBJ2-1, is DTGVSQNPRHKITKRGQNVTFRCDPISEHNRLYWYRQTLGQGPEFLTYFQNEAQLEKSRLLSDRFSAERPKGSFSTLEIQRTEQGDSAMYLCASSLGLAGYNEQFFGPGTRLTVL.

This chain uses TRBV27 with TRBJ1-1, with TRBD1 as a possible D gene (5 bases). Trimming took off 0 bases at V and 4 bases at J, with 9 bases between the two ends. Germline loops: CDR1 MNHEY, CDR2 SMNVEV (reference sequence). The CDR3 spans 14 residues. The CDR3 sequence is CASSLSWGGTEAFF. The CDR3 DNA follows: TGTGCCAGCAGTTTATCATGGGGGGGCACTGAAGCTTTCTTT.

A few counts support this clone. The chain recombines TRBV19 with TRBJ2-1; 9 bases line up with TRBD2. CDR1 and CDR2 (germline): LNHDA, SQIVND (reference sequence). V trimming: 4 bases; J trimming: 5 bases; junction bases outside the gene matches: 3. The CDR3 contains 14 residues. CDR3 region: CASSSLAGHNEQFF. CDR3 in DNA: TGTGCCAGTAGTAGCCTAGCGGGGCACAATGAGCAGTTCTTC.

Only one count was recorded for this clone. The rearrangement joins TRBV6-5 to TRBJ2-3; 9 bases match TRBD1. CDR1 is MNHEY and CDR2 is SVGAGI in the germline V gene. This CDR3 has 14 residues. Trimming removed 8 bases from V and 5 bases from J; junction bases left unmatched: 8. For the CDR3, the DNA is TGTGCCAGCGCGACAGGGGGAGCGGGAGATACGCAGTATTTT. Encoded protein: CASATGGAGDTQYF.